The rows below give T cell receptor beta chains drawn from one sample of a study of beta chain features in type 1 diabetes. Clones were sequenced by immunoSEQ multiplex PCR, and TCRdb holds only the in-frame ones, with some missing. The repertoire holds some 150,000 clones, around a tenth seen once, with 0.65% in the top ten. Sequenced: central memory CD4+ T cells from blood. The receptors were sampled from a woman in her thirties or forties in good health. Each CDR3 is given with its conserved first and last residue. The order of the fields is D gene, V gene, J gene, clone size, CDR3 protein, CDR3 DNA. D genes are given only for firm matches. The listing skips clone size in some rows; elsewhere it reads once, few, many or a size class.

TRBD2,TRBV6-6,TRBJ2-3,.,CASILGGGSTDTQYF,TGTGCCAGCATCTTGGGGGGGGGTAGCACAGATACGCAGTATTTT
.,TRBV11-2,TRBJ1-1,few,CASSIRQATEAFF,TGTGCCAGCAGCATCCGACAGGCCACTGAAGCTTTCTTT
.,TRBV6-6,TRBJ1-3,few,CASSYPSWEGPGTIYF,TGTGCCAGCAGTTACCCGTCTTGGGAGGGGCCTGGCACCATATATTTT
TRBD2,TRBV5-1,TRBJ2-5,.,CASSLGLAVSQETQYF,TGCGCCAGCAGCCTCGGACTAGCGGTGAGCCAAGAGACCCAGTACTTC
.,TRBV10-3,TRBJ1-6,few,CAISESTLGSPTHF,TGTGCCATCAGTGAGTCGACTCTCGGCAGCCCGACTCACTTT
TRBD1,TRBV6-4,TRBJ2-2,few,CASSLTGTNTGELFF,TGTGCCAGCAGTCTGACAGGGACCAACACCGGGGAGCTGTTTTTT
.,TRBV7-2,TRBJ1-5,few,CASSLGQTWNQPQHF,TGTGCCAGCAGCCTCGGACAGACCTGGAATCAGCCCCAGCATTTT
.,TRBV19,TRBJ2-7,.,CASRARGNLYEQYF,TGTGCCAGTAGGGCCCGGGGGAACCTCTACGAGCAGTACTTC
.,TRBV19,TRBJ2-5,.,CASSDPGLPGVQETQYF,TGTGCCAGTAGCGATCCGGGCCTCCCGGGGGTTCAAGAGACCCAGTACTTC
TRBD2,TRBV7-6,TRBJ2-1,few,CASSDTLGRAEQFF,TGTGCCAGCAGCGATACCCTAGGGAGGGCTGAGCAGTTCTTC
.,TRBV15,TRBJ1-2,.,CATSRAQGDGYTF,TGTGCCACCAGCAGAGCACAGGGAGATGGCTACACCTTC
.,TRBV6-1,TRBJ1-5,few,CASSDSDRSNQPQHF,TGTGCCAGCAGTGACTCAGACAGATCCAATCAGCCCCAGCATTTT